This T cell receptor (beta chain) was obtained from a study of T-cell reconstitution after alpha-beta-depleted transplantation in children. It was with unique molecular identifiers that the TCRbeta library was prepared. TCRdb independently ran MiXCR on the PCR reads; one entry per CDR3 protein. The sample consists of roughly 240,000 distinct CDR3 sequences, less than 9% of them appearing once. Study conclusions and caveats: Reported findings indicate that, about two months after transplant, alpha-beta T cells came from several hundred expanded clones, which were derived from non-depleted graft cells. T-cell numbers and diversity, one year after transplant, stemmed largely from T cells that were newly produced.

The sample holds many counts of this clonotype. The antigen is not known. This CDR3 contains 14 residues. V lost 3 bases to trimming and J lost 8 bases, with 13 bases between them. The sequences come from PBMCs, mostly from graft donor cells, collected 180 days after TCRalphabeta/CD19-depleted stem cell transplant. This receptor was taken from a male patient between 10 and 17 years old who had a stem cell transplant for acute lymphoblastic leukemia, so the T cells may come from the graft donor. The genes are TRBV12-3 or TRBV12-4 and TRBJ2-2; TRBD1 is a possible D gene (5 bases). CDR3 nucleotides: TGTGCCAGCAGTTTCCAGGGTCCAGGGGGGGAGCTGTTTTTT. It is translated as CASSFQGPGGELFF.